This T cell receptor beta chain was sequenced during a study of T cells after yellow fever vaccination. A universal primer site and UMIs were added as TCR cDNA was made by 5'RACE template switching. MiXCR was run by TCRdb on the 5' RACE reads, yielding one entry per CDR3 protein. Of 300,000 or so distinct CDR3 sequences in the sample, around 10% were seen once. Study-wide findings and caveats: Abundant bulk-population clonotypes could contaminate the FACS-sorted repertoires. In post-booster samples, most primary-vaccination clones reappeared (approximately 97% CD4, roughly 88% CD8).

This clonotype occurred a few times. Its matching antigen is unknown. The CDR3 covers 16 residues. V dropped 6 bases and J dropped 3 bases, with 20 bases sitting between them. Germline lookup yields CDR1 MNHNY and CDR2 SVGAGI (reference sequence). The source is a man aged 18 to 29 who received the YFV17D yellow fever vaccine. The V and J genes are TRBV6-6 and TRBJ1-2; D ambiguous. The sample consisted of CD4+ T cells sorted from PBMCs, taken 5 days after the yellow fever booster vaccination. In nucleotides, the CDR3 is TGTGCCAGCAGCCGACCTCTCCAAAACCCGTACTATGGCTACACCTTC. It yields the protein CASSRPLQNPYYGYTF.